A selection of T cell receptor beta chains follows, all from one sample in a study of cytomegalovirus exposure and HLA in healthy donors. Measured with immunoSEQ multiplex PCR; TCRdb has only the in-frame clones, and not every one. Of 90,000 to 120,000 clones listed, more than 70% are singletons. The sequenced material came from PBMCs. These receptors all come from a man between 18 and 35 years old in good health and CMV-seronegative. The CDR3 runs from the conserved cysteine through the conserved F or W. D genes are given only for firm matches. Some rows have no size entry. The others give once, few or many, or a class for an expanded clone.

v_call	d_call	clone_size	j_call	cdr3_length	cdr3_aa	cdr3_nt
TRBV2	-	-	TRBJ1-6	13	CASSEQINSPLHF	TGTGCCAGCAGCGAACAGATCAATTCACCCCTCCACTTT
TRBV6-1	TRBD2	-	TRBJ2-1	14	CASSSRDYYNEQFF	TGTGCCAGCAGTTCCCGGGACTACTACAATGAGCAGTTCTTC
TRBV10-1	-	-	TRBJ2-5	16	CASSESRSRSQETQYF	TGCGCCAGCAGTGAGTCCCGCTCCCGGAGCCAAGAGACCCAGTACTTC
TRBV4-2	-	-	TRBJ2-1	13	CASSQEGDREQFF	TGTGCCAGCAGCCAAGAGGGTGACAGAGAGCAGTTCTTC
TRBV7-9	TRBD2	-	TRBJ2-5	17	CASSSGTSGPFQETQYF	TGTGCCAGCAGCTCAGGGACTAGCGGACCATTCCAAGAGACCCAGTACTTC
TRBV5-1	-	once	TRBJ2-3	16	CASSLGLGQGTDTQYF	TGCGCCAGCAGCCTTGGGTTAGGTCAGGGCACAGATACGCAGTATTTT
TRBV13	-	many	TRBJ2-7	14	CASSLETEQYEQYF	TGTGCCAGCAGCTTAGAGACAGAGCAATACGAGCAGTACTTC
TRBV6-6	-	-	TRBJ1-2	13	CASSYEPGNGYTF	TGTGCCAGCAGTTACGAGCCAGGGAACGGCTACACCTTC
TRBV19	-	-	TRBJ1-5	16	CASSIPRGGGNQPQHF	TGTGCCAGTAGTATTCCCCGGGGCGGGGGCAATCAGCCCCAGCATTTT
TRBV6-6	TRBD1	-	TRBJ1-6	13	CASTQGDNSPLHF	TGTGCCAGCACCCAGGGGGATAATTCACCCCTCCACTTT
TRBV15	-	-	TRBJ1-2	13	CATSREEGDGYTF	TGTGCCACCAGCAGAGAAGAGGGAGACGGCTACACCTTC
TRBV28	-	few	TRBJ1-2	13	CASSSRPGGGYTF	TGTGCCAGCAGTTCCCGTCCTGGCGGGGGCTACACCTTC
TRBV19	-	once	TRBJ2-2	11	CASRRAGELFF	TGTGCCAGTAGGAGGGCCGGGGAGCTGTTTTTT
TRBV7-9	-	few	TRBJ1-1	15	CASRVYHRSNTEAFF	TGTGCCAGCAGGGTATACCACAGATCGAACACTGAAGCTTTCTTT
TRBV2	-	-	TRBJ2-7	14	CASTGRRETYEQYF	TGTGCCAGCACCGGACGCCGGGAAACCTACGAGCAGTACTTC
TRBV7-8	TRBD1	-	TRBJ2-3	15	CASSPTGNERDTQYF	TGTGCCAGCAGCCCGACAGGGAACGAGAGAGATACGCAGTATTTT
TRBV5-6	-	-	TRBJ2-1	18	CASSRGPQLPIAPNEQFF	TGTGCCAGCAGTCGTGGGCCCCAACTCCCAATCGCTCCCAATGAGCAGTTCTTC
TRBV11-2	-	-	TRBJ1-2	14	CASSLDSSNYGYTF	TGTGCCAGCAGCTTAGATTCGAGTAACTATGGCTACACCTTC
TRBV9	-	-	TRBJ2-1	17	CASSVRDTGIPYNEQFF	TGTGCCAGCAGCGTGCGAGATACAGGGATTCCCTACAATGAGCAGTTCTTC
TRBV7-9	-	-	TRBJ2-5	14	CASSLTRNQETQYF	TGTGCCAGCAGCCTCACTAGGAACCAAGAGACCCAGTACTTC
TRBV11-2	-	-	TRBJ1-1	13	CASSLETGTEAFF	TGTGCCAGCAGCTTAGAAACTGGCACTGAAGCTTTCTTT
TRBV10-3	-	many	TRBJ1-4	13	CAISRSVNEKLFF	TGTGCCATCAGTCGAAGCGTTAATGAAAAACTGTTTTTT
TRBV6-6	-	few	TRBJ1-2	14	CASSYKTEGYGYTF	TGTGCCAGCAGTTACAAGACGGAGGGCTATGGCTACACCTTC
TRBV25-1	TRBD1	-	TRBJ2-1	15	CASSGRQGQGNEQFF	TGTGCCAGCAGTGGGAGACAGGGTCAAGGGAATGAGCAGTTCTTC
TRBV15	TRBD2	-	TRBJ2-7	12	CATSRGGNEQYF	TGTGCCACCAGCAGGGGGGGGAACGAGCAGTACTTC
TRBV7-9	-	-	TRBJ1-1	14	CASSSRNGDTEAFF	TGTGCCAGCAGCTCACGAAACGGGGACACTGAAGCTTTCTTT
TRBV29-1	-	-	TRBJ2-5	12	CSVDWSEETQYF	TGCAGCGTTGATTGGTCAGAAGAGACCCAGTACTTC
TRBV7-9	-	-	TRBJ2-1	13	CASSTPVYNEQFF	TGTGCCAGCAGCACGCCGGTCTACAATGAGCAGTTCTTC
TRBV6-1	-	-	TRBJ1-3	11	CASQLGNTIYF	TGTGCCAGTCAACTTGGAAACACCATATATTTT
TRBV4-3	-	-	TRBJ1-4	16	CASSQDYRSENEKLFF	TGCGCCAGCAGCCAAGATTACCGTTCGGAGAATGAAAAACTGTTTTTT
TRBV19	TRBD1	-	TRBJ1-1	12	CASSTTGVRAFF	TGTGCCAGTAGTACGACAGGGGTGAGGGCTTTCTTT
TRBV6-1	TRBD1	-	TRBJ1-2	15	CASSDWYPGDSGYTF	TGTGCCAGCAGTGACTGGTACCCAGGGGACAGTGGCTACACCTTC
TRBV5-1	TRBD2	-	TRBJ2-2	15	CASSFASGDTGELFF	TGCGCCAGCAGCTTCGCTAGCGGCGACACCGGGGAGCTGTTTTTT
TRBV5-1	TRBD1	-	TRBJ2-1	15	CASSSGQGNHNEQFF	TGCGCCAGCAGCTCCGGACAGGGGAATCACAATGAGCAGTTCTTC
TRBV19	-	-	TRBJ2-7	12	CASSSPSYEQYF	TGTGCCAGTAGTTCCCCTTCCTACGAGCAGTACTTC
TRBV12-2	-	-	TRBJ1-2	13	CASRGGRIYGYTF	TGTGCAAGTCGCGGCGGCCGGATCTATGGCTACACCTTC
TRBV27	TRBD1	few	TRBJ1-4	13	CASSPQGVWKLFF	TGTGCCAGCAGTCCACAGGGGGTGTGGAAACTGTTTTTT